This note documents a single T cell receptor beta chain sequence. What it recognizes is unknown. This entry belongs to a study of T cells after yellow fever vaccination. The study, taken as a whole, reports: Secondary responses were weaker yet peaked faster, day 5 versus 15.

V was trimmed by 9 bases and J by 4 bases, leaving 9 bases between them. The CDR3 has 11 residues. Generation of TCR cDNA used 5'RACE template switching (which added a universal primer site and UMIs). TCRdb passed the 5' RACE reads through MiXCR, listing each CDR3 protein once. This table has 200,000 to 300,000 distinct CDR3 sequences, about an eighth appearing once. This chain links TRBV12-3 or TRBV12-4 with TRBJ2-5; weak D call: TRBD1 (6 bases). This TCR came from a man under 40 who received the YFV17D yellow fever vaccine. Sequencing used CD4+ T cells sorted from PBMCs, obtained 45 days after the yellow fever booster vaccination. CDR3 region: CARGASETQYF. CDR3 DNA: TGTGCCAGGGGGGCTTCAGAGACCCAGTACTTC.